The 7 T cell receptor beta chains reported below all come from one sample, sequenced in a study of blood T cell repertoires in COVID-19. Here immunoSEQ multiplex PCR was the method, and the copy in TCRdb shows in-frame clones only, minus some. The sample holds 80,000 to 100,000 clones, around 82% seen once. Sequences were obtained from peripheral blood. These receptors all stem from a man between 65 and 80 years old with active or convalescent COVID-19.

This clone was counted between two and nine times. The CDR3 region has the DNA TGCGCCAGCAGCTTGCAAGGACAGGGGGTAACTGAAGCTTTCTTT. It is translated as CASSLQGQGVTEAFF. V and J are TRBV5-1 and TRBJ1-1, with TRBD1 identical over 10 bases. Trimming cost V 1 base and J 5 bases; bases outside gene matches: 5. CDR3 length: 15 amino acids. CDR1 SGHRS and CDR2 YFSETQ come from the germline V gene.

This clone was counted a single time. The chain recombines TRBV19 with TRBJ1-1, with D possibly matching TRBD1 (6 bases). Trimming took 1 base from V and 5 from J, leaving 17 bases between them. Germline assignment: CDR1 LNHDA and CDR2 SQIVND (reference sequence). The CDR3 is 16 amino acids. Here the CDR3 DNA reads TGTGCCAGTAGTATAGGTCCCCGCAGGGGTCGAACTGAAGCTTTCTTT. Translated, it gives CASSIGPRRGRTEAFF.

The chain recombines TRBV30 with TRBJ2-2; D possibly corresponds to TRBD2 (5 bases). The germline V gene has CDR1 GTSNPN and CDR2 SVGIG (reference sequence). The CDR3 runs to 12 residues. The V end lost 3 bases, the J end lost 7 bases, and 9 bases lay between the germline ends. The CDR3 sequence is CAWRPGNGELFF. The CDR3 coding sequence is TGTGCCTGGAGACCCGGGAACGGGGAGCTGTTTTTT.

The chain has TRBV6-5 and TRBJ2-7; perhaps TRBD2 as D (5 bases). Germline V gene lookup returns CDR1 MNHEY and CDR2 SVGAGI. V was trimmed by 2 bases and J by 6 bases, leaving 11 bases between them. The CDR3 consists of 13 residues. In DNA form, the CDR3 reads TGTGCCAGCAGTTACCGGCATGGAGGCGAGCAGTACTTC. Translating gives CASSYRHGGEQYF.

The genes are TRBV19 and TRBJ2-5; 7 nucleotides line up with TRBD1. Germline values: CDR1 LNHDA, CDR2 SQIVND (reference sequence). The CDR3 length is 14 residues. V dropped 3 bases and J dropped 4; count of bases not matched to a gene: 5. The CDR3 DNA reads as TGTGCCAGTAGTATGACAGGGTATCGAGAGACCCAGTACTTC. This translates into CASSMTGYRETQYF.

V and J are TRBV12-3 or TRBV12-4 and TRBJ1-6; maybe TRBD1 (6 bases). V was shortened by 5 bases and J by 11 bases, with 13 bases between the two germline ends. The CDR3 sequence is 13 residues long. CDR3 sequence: CASSGADRTPLHF. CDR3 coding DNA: TGTGCCAGCAGTGGGGCCGACAGGACACCCCTCCACTTT.

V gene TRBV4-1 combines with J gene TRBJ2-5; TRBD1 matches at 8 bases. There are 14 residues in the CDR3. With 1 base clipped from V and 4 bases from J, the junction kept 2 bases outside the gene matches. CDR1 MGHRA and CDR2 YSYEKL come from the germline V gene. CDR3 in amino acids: CASSQGTGSETQYF. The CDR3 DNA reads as TGCGCCAGCAGCCAAGGGACAGGGTCAGAGACCCAGTACTTC.